These 22 T cell receptor beta chains were sequenced from one sample in a study of early T cells in non-severe SARS-CoV-2 infection (dated by TCRdb to 2020 to 2023). The protocol used for the library was 5' RACE. The sequencing machine was a NextSeq 500. TCRdb reprocessed the public reads (quality trimming at Q25 with fastp, clone calling with MiXCR) and kept in-frame beta chains. When rows share a CDR3 protein, they turn into one entry using the most common DNA and genes. For this sample there are some 54,000 distinct CDR3 sequences; under 10% appear just once. Less than 10% of the sample goes to the ten largest clones. Sequencing used whole blood. These receptors all come from an adult who was a healthcare worker with PCR-confirmed SARS-CoV-2 infection or an uninfected control (not recorded which).

The chain combines TRBV7-8 with TRBJ2-5; the match to TRBD1 covers 9 bases. Germline assignment: CDR1 SGHVS and CDR2 FQNEAQ. The CDR3 totals 16 residues. V shed 5 bases and J 2 bases; nucleotides not matched to a gene: 9. CDR3 protein: CASSPGEGTGQETQYF. CDR3 in DNA: TGTGCCAGCAGCCCCGGCGAAGGGACAGGGCAAGAGACCCAGTACTTC.

The rearrangement uses TRBV10-2 and TRBJ2-3; D call uncertain. The CDR3 is 15 amino acids. Per germline, CDR1 WSHSY and CDR2 SAAADI. Trimming left V 2 bases short and J 0 bases short, with 9 bases between. CDR3 protein: CASSEKVASTDTQYF. The CDR3 bases are TGCGCCAGCAGTGAGAAAGTTGCTAGCACAGATACGCAGTATTTT.

This clonotype was recorded many times. The J gene is TRBJ2-3, the V gene TRBV12-3 or TRBV12-4; no clear D. The CDR3 spans 11 residues. Trimming removed 4 bases at V and 7 bases at J, with 6 bases between. CDR3 nucleotides: TGTGCCAGCAGTTCGCGGAATACGCAGTATTTT. It codes for CASSSRNTQYF.

This clonotype was counted many times. CDR3 protein: CASRRSVRGPGNIQYF. Here the CDR3 DNA reads TGTGCCAGCAGGAGGTCCGTCCGAGGGCCTGGGAACATTCAGTACTTC. This chain joins TRBV2 and TRBJ2-4; a weak D match, TRBD2 (5 bases). The CDR3 runs to 16 residues. CDR1 is SNHLY, CDR2 FYNNEI, per germline. The V and J ends lost 6 bases and 7 bases respectively, with 22 bases between them. The full variable domain, completed using reference TRBV2 and TRBJ2-4, is EPEVTQTPSHQVTQMGQEVILRCVPISNHLYFYWYRQILGQKVEFLVSFYNNEISEKSEIFDDQFSVERPDGSNFTLKIRSTKLEDSAMYFCASRRSVRGPGNIQYFGAGTRLSVL.

This chain uses TRBV29-1 with TRBJ1-2; D not resolved. This CDR3 is built from 11 residues. Trimming took 0 bases from V and 7 from J, leaving 6 bases between them. CDR1 is SQVTM, CDR2 ANQGSEA, per germline. CDR3 in amino acids: CSVEDKTGYTF. The CDR3 DNA sequence: TGCAGCGTTGAAGACAAGACTGGCTACACCTTC.

This clonotype was detected many times. The chain has TRBV6-5 and TRBJ1-2; D is unclear. The CDR3 spans 13 residues. Germline V lookup: CDR1 MNHEY, CDR2 SVGAGI. The germline V and J ends were trimmed by 0 bases and 8 bases, with 10 bases remaining between them. The CDR3 here is CASSYSIYGGYTF. CDR3 nucleotide sequence: TGTGCCAGCAGTTACTCTATCTATGGCGGCTACACCTTC.

This clonotype was counted many times. V gene TRBV5-6 combines with J gene TRBJ2-3, with TRBD2 matching 8 bases. V was clipped by 2 bases and J by 3 bases; unmatched bases: 11. The germline CDR1 and CDR2 sequences are SGHDT and YYEEEE. The CDR3 totals 17 residues. The CDR3, as DNA: TGTGCCAGCAGCTTTACCCCGGGGGGGAGTTGGACAGATACGCAGTATTTT. As protein: CASSFTPGGSWTDTQYF.

V gene TRBV3-1 combines with J gene TRBJ1-1; TRBD1 is a possible D gene (5 bases). The CDR3 is 14 amino acids. Germline V gene data show CDR1 as LGHDT and CDR2 as YNNKEL (reference sequence). Trimming pared 4 bases from V and 5 bases from J, leaving 14 bases between. This CDR3 reads CASSPGLRETEAFF. CDR3 nucleotides: TGTGCCAGCAGCCCGGGCCTCAGGGAGACTGAAGCTTTCTTT.

A few counts support this clonotype. The CDR3 here is CASSPLADQGTSEQYF. The CDR3 coding sequence is TGTGCCAGCTCACCACTCGCTGATCAGGGCACCTCCGAGCAGTACTTC. The genes are TRBV18 and TRBJ2-7; D might be TRBD1 (5 bases). With 1 base removed from V and 6 bases from J, the gap between germline ends came to 19 bases. CDR3 size: 16 residues. CDR1 and CDR2 from the germline V gene are KGHSH and LQKENI.

This clonotype was seen a handful of times. The chain couples TRBV6-6 to TRBJ1-4; 7 nucleotides align to TRBD1. The CDR3 has 15 amino acids. Trimming removed 10 bases from V and 4 bases from J; junction bases left unmatched: 12. CDR1 MNHNY and CDR2 SVGAGI come from the germline V gene (reference sequence). CDR3 sequence: CATRFQGQLNEKLFF. The CDR3 region has the DNA TGTGCCACCCGATTCCAGGGACAGCTTAATGAAAAACTGTTTTTT.

In this sample, this clonotype turned up once. J is TRBJ2-1 and V is TRBV14; TRBD1 or TRBD2 may be the D gene (5 bases each). This CDR3 is 13 amino acids long. Germline CDR1 SGHDN, CDR2 FVKESK. V dropped 6 bases and J dropped 5 bases, with 11 bases sitting between them. The CDR3 is CASRPGTHNEQFF. The CDR3 DNA reads TGTGCCAGCAGACCCGGGACCCACAATGAGCAGTTCTTC.

In its sample, this clonotype was seen many times. Here the CDR3 reads CASSFGSSGNTIYF. The CDR3 nucleotides are TGTGCCAGCAGCTTCGGGTCTTCTGGAAACACCATATATTTT. This chain uses TRBV11-2 with TRBJ1-3; no clear D gene. This CDR3 contains 14 residues. Germline loops: CDR1 SGHAT, CDR2 FQNNGV. V gave up 3 bases and J gave up 1 base, with 7 bases separating them.

This clonotype was recorded at least ten times. The chain has TRBV7-9 and TRBJ2-1; D is ambiguous. V shed 3 bases and J shed 5 bases, with 5 bases lying between them. The CDR3 consists of 12 residues. Germline V gene data show CDR1 as SEHNR and CDR2 as FQNEAQ (reference sequence). CDR3 residues: CASSLGNNEQFF. Written as DNA, the CDR3 is TGTGCCAGCAGCTTGGGGAACAATGAGCAGTTCTTC.

This chain uses TRBV9 with TRBJ2-3; D might be TRBD1 or TRBD2, each matching 6 bases. Trimming cost V 2 bases and J 4 bases, with 8 bases left between them. The CDR3 totals 13 residues. Germline V lookup: CDR1 SGDLS, CDR2 YYNGEE. In DNA, the CDR3 is TGTGCCAGCAGCGTGGGGGGCCCAGATACGCAGTATTTT. It specifies CASSVGGPDTQYF.

This clonotype showed up just a few times. CDR3 loop: CASSFPGPAETQYF. As DNA, the CDR3 is TGTGCCAGCAGTTTCCCGGGGCCTGCAGAGACCCAGTACTTC. The chain uses TRBV12-3 or TRBV12-4 and TRBJ2-5; the D gene could be TRBD1 or TRBD2 (5 bases each). Trimming removed 3 bases at V and 4 bases at J, with 12 bases between. CDR3 size: 14 residues.

The sample holds many counts of this clonotype. J is TRBJ2-3 and V is TRBV6-2 or TRBV6-3; D unclear. The germline CDR1 and CDR2 sequences are MNHEY and SVGEGT. The CDR3 runs 16 residues. Trimming took off 5 bases at V and 7 bases at J, with 22 bases between the two ends. CDR3 sequence (DNA): TGTGCCAGCAGTGGCGTCGTTAGGGCGGCCAGGTATACGCAGTATTTT. It encodes CASSGVVRAARYTQYF.

This clonotype has ten or more counts. The chain couples TRBV9 to TRBJ2-1; weak D call: TRBD1 (7 bases). From germline, CDR1 is SGDLS and CDR2 YYNGEE. Trimming took 3 bases from V and 9 from J, leaving 25 bases between them. The CDR3 sequence is 17 residues long. The CDR3 region is CASSEGQDSHYGGEQFF. The CDR3 bases are TGTGCCAGCAGCGAAGGACAGGACTCTCACTACGGGGGTGAGCAGTTCTTC.

Note on this clonotype: A read error may explain this, as a much larger clone is one base away. Here the CDR3 reads CASSPWQARAVTEAFF. The CDR3 coding sequence is TGTGCCAGTAGTCCCTGGCAGGCCCGGGCAGTCACTGAAGCTTTCTTT. The V call is TRBV19, the J call TRBJ1-1, with unresolved D. Trimming removed 5 bases from V and 4 bases from J, with 20 bases in between. Looked up from germline, CDR1 is LNHDA and CDR2 is SQIVND (reference sequence). This CDR3 has 16 residues.

This clonotype was picked up many times. V usage is TRBV11-3 and J usage is TRBJ2-2; D is unclear. The CDR3 sequence is 14 residues long. Trimming pared 5 bases from V and 5 bases from J, leaving 12 bases between. Per germline, CDR1 SGHNT and CDR2 YENEEA. The CDR3, as DNA: TGTGCCAGCAGCCCTACTGGGCTAACCGGGGAGCTGTTTTTT. Protein: CASSPTGLTGELFF.

This clonotype was recorded many times. This chain connects TRBV20-1 to TRBJ2-1; D gene ambiguous. The CDR3 covers 16 residues. Germline CDR1 is DFQATT and CDR2 is SNEGSKA (reference sequence). The V end was cut by 1 base, the J end by 0 bases, with 13 bases between. CDR3 in DNA: TGCAGTGCTAGAGTCCGTGGGGTTAGCTCCTACAATGAGCAGTTCTTC. It specifies CSARVRGVSSYNEQFF.

A remark on this clonotype: This may come from a read error, since a much larger clone is one base off. Likely a read error: the CDR3 ends without its conserved phenylalanine or tryptophan. V gene TRBV9 combines with J gene TRBJ2-1; D ambiguous. Germline CDR1 SGDLS, CDR2 YYNGEE. The CDR3 runs 14 residues. V shed 2 bases and J shed 7 bases, with 13 bases lying between them. CDR3 residues: CASSVDPAGNEQFY. CDR3 DNA: TGTGCCAGCAGCGTCGACCCGGCCGGAAATGAGCAGTTCTAC.

This clonotype was found a few times. This chain uses TRBV6-5 with TRBJ2-7; 9 bases agree with TRBD2. This CDR3 comprises 15 residues. Trimming removed 5 bases from V and 5 bases from J; junction bases left unmatched: 10. Germline CDR1 is MNHEY and CDR2 is SVGAGI. The CDR3 sequence: CASSQIAGEGNEQYF. The CDR3 nucleotides are TGTGCCAGCAGTCAGATAGCGGGAGAGGGGAACGAGCAGTACTTC.